These T cell receptor beta chains were read from a single sample in a study of cytomegalovirus exposure and HLA in healthy donors. Profiling relied on immunoSEQ multiplex PCR, and the TCRdb table lists in-frame clones only, not all of them. The sample contains about 160,000 clones, around 86% of which appear only once. Sequencing was carried out using PBMCs. The receptors originated from a girl aged 2 to 9 in good health and CMV-seropositive. The CDR3 runs from the conserved cysteine through the conserved F or W. A D gene is named only where the DNA matches it firmly. Expanded clones get a size class; other rows say once, few or many, or leave the size out.

D gene,V gene,J gene,clone size,CDR3 protein,CDR3 DNA
TRBD1,TRBV30,TRBJ1-2,few,CAWRPRQGGNYGYTF,TGTGCCTGGAGACCCCGACAGGGCGGCAACTATGGCTACACCTTC
TRBD1,TRBV6-6,TRBJ2-1,few,CASRQTGTSYNEQFF,TGTGCCAGCAGGCAGACAGGGACCTCCTACAATGAGCAGTTCTTC
TRBD2,TRBV6-4,TRBJ2-1,-,CASSEGTSGDNEQFF,TGTGCCAGCAGTGAGGGGACTAGCGGGGACAATGAGCAGTTCTTC
-,TRBV28,TRBJ2-7,few,CASSPGYEQYF,TGTGCCAGCAGTCCGGGATACGAGCAGTACTTC
TRBD1,TRBV29-1,TRBJ1-2,-,CSAGTGYDYGYTF,TGCAGCGCGGGGACAGGCTATGACTATGGCTACACCTTC
TRBD2,TRBV28,TRBJ2-1,-,CASSWVAGLNEQFF,TGTGCCAGCAGTTGGGTAGCGGGATTGAATGAGCAGTTCTTC
-,TRBV30,TRBJ2-2,-,CACHFGVFPGGLFF,TGTGCCTGCCACTTCGGGGTGTTCCCCGGGGGGCTGTTTTTT
-,TRBV5-1,TRBJ1-1,-,CASSLWGWGGRTEAFF,TGCGCCAGCAGCTTGTGGGGTTGGGGAGGGCGCACTGAAGCTTTCTTT
-,TRBV5-1,TRBJ2-5,-,CASSPGQKQETQYF,TGCGCCAGCAGTCCCGGACAGAAGCAAGAGACCCAGTACTTC
-,TRBV11-2,TRBJ1-5,-,CASSLTGLQPQHF,TGTGCCAGCAGCCTCACAGGGCTTCAGCCCCAGCATTTT
TRBD2,TRBV28,TRBJ2-3,once,CASSLGGTSTDTQYF,TGTGCCAGCAGTTTGGGGGGGACTAGCACAGATACGCAGTATTTT
-,TRBV7-2,TRBJ1-2,-,CASSLGEGLLDGYTF,TGTGCCAGCAGCTTAGGGGAGGGGTTATTGGATGGCTACACCTTC
TRBD1,TRBV7-9,TRBJ1-2,once,CASSFQTGANYGYTF,TGTGCCAGCAGCTTCCAGACAGGGGCTAACTATGGCTACACCTTC
-,TRBV4-1,TRBJ1-6,-,CASSRAMGQGNSPLHF,TGCGCCAGCAGCCGAGCAATGGGGCAGGGAAATTCACCCCTCCACTTT
-,TRBV28,TRBJ2-7,-,CASSFQARVREQYF,TGTGCCAGCAGTTTCCAGGCCAGGGTGAGAGAGCAGTACTTC
TRBD1,TRBV5-5,TRBJ2-3,-,CASSSGTATDTQYF,TGTGCCAGCAGCTCCGGGACAGCCACAGATACGCAGTATTTT
TRBD1,TRBV18,TRBJ1-2,few,CASSPIEAGGDGYTF,TGTGCCAGCTCACCGATCGAGGCAGGGGGCGATGGCTACACCTTC
TRBD2,TRBV7-9,TRBJ2-1,-,CASSLDLAGGPNNEQFF,TGTGCCAGCAGCTTAGATCTAGCGGGAGGCCCAAACAATGAGCAGTTCTTC
-,TRBV6-6,TRBJ2-3,-,CASSFNRAGTDTQYF,TGTGCCAGCAGTTTTAACCGAGCGGGCACAGATACGCAGTATTTT
-,TRBV30,TRBJ2-1,-,CAWSSEPGGYNEQFF,TGTGCCTGGAGCTCGGAACCCGGCGGCTACAATGAGCAGTTCTTC
TRBD1,TRBV30,TRBJ2-6,-,CASGTGGSGANVLTF,TGTGCCTCCGGGACAGGGGGATCCGGGGCCAACGTCCTGACTTTC
TRBD2,TRBV27,TRBJ2-7,-,CASSSGTSGFYEQYF,TGTGCCAGCAGTTCCGGGACTAGCGGTTTCTACGAGCAGTACTTC
-,TRBV7-6,TRBJ1-3,-,CASSQRTDGNTIYF,TGTGCCAGCAGCCAAAGGACAGACGGAAACACCATATATTTT
-,TRBV27,TRBJ2-3,-,CASSLSRVYTDTQYF,TGTGCCAGCAGTTTATCGAGGGTTTACACAGATACGCAGTATTTT
-,TRBV2,TRBJ1-2,-,CASSERKQGPHKNYGYTF,TGTGCCAGCAGTGAACGTAAACAGGGTCCCCACAAAAACTATGGCTACACCTTC
TRBD1,TRBV6-6,TRBJ1-3,-,CASRGGQGSNTIYF,TGTGCCAGCAGGGGGGGACAGGGATCTAACACCATATATTTT
TRBD1,TRBV9,TRBJ2-6,-,CASSPWGQGSSGANVLTF,TGTGCCAGCAGCCCGTGGGGACAGGGTTCGTCTGGGGCCAACGTCCTGACTTTC
-,TRBV20-1,TRBJ1-1,few,CSARGAGRAFF,TGCAGTGCTAGAGGGGCCGGGAGGGCTTTCTTT
TRBD2,TRBV30,TRBJ2-2,once,CAWIRREPGELFF,TGTGCCTGGATCCGGCGGGAGCCCGGGGAGCTGTTTTTT
-,TRBV30,TRBJ1-1,-,CAWQDSQNTEAFF,TGTGCCTGGCAAGACAGCCAGAACACTGAAGCTTTCTTT
TRBD1,TRBV30,TRBJ1-3,-,CAWSEGAGGNTIYF,TGTGCCTGGAGTGAGGGGGCTGGTGGAAACACCATATATTTT
-,TRBV5-1,TRBJ2-3,-,CASSLERSGDTQYF,TGCGCCAGCAGCTTGGAACGGTCGGGAGATACGCAGTATTTT
TRBD2,TRBV28,TRBJ2-5,-,CASSTRGTSGRQETQYF,TGTGCCAGCAGTACCAGGGGGACTAGCGGGAGGCAAGAGACCCAGTACTTC
-,TRBV4-1,TRBJ2-1,-,CASSQDQGARTRYNEQFF,TGCGCCAGCAGCCAAGATCAAGGAGCTAGAACTCGCTACAATGAGCAGTTCTTC
-,TRBV19,TRBJ1-3,-,CASRYADQRVPPGNTIYF,TGTGCCAGTAGGTATGCGGATCAACGGGTCCCTCCTGGAAACACCATATATTTT
TRBD1,TRBV6-5,TRBJ2-7,-,CASSPARQGGEQYF,TGTGCCAGCAGTCCGGCTAGACAGGGCGGCGAGCAGTACTTC
-,TRBV30,TRBJ2-5,-,CAWSNTILGDIQETQYF,TGTGCCTGGAGCAATACTATCTTAGGGGACATCCAAGAGACCCAGTACTTC
-,TRBV27,TRBJ2-7,-,CASSEKQGTYEQYF,TGTGCCAGCAGTGAGAAACAGGGAACCTACGAGCAGTACTTC
TRBD1,TRBV30,TRBJ1-4,-,CACAYRGFRGEKLFF,TGTGCCTGCGCGTACAGGGGATTTCGGGGTGAAAAACTGTTTTTT
TRBD1,TRBV4-1,TRBJ2-7,-,CASSQDAGTGAYEQYF,TGCGCCAGCAGCCAAGACGCCGGGACAGGGGCCTACGAGCAGTACTTC
-,TRBV5-4,TRBJ2-7,-,CASSLEVSSYEQYF,TGTGCCAGCAGCTTGGAAGTTAGCTCCTACGAGCAGTACTTC
-,TRBV25-1,TRBJ2-5,-,CATGPAGEETQYF,TGTGCCACGGGCCCGGCAGGGGAAGAGACCCAGTACTTC
-,TRBV4-2,TRBJ2-3,-,CASSQEVLAPPDTQYF,TGTGCCAGCAGCCAAGAGGTATTAGCCCCCCCAGATACGCAGTATTTT
-,TRBV2,TRBJ2-2,-,CASSEVDSGELFF,TGTGCCAGCAGTGAAGTAGATAGCGGGGAGCTGTTTTTT
-,TRBV29-1,TRBJ1-2,few,CSVQGTTNYGYTF,TGCAGCGTACAGGGAACAACTAACTATGGCTACACCTTC
TRBD1,TRBV5-1,TRBJ2-1,once,CASSPGTGNHEQFF,TGCGCCAGCAGTCCCGGGACAGGTAACCATGAGCAGTTCTTC